This T cell receptor beta chain was obtained from a study of T-cell reconstitution after alpha-beta-depleted transplantation in children. Details on this clonotype: The antigen remains undetermined.

This CDR3 is built from 14 residues. The germline V and J ends were trimmed by 4 bases and 2 bases, with 12 bases remaining between them. Germline values: CDR1 SEHNR, CDR2 FQNEAQ (reference sequence). Unique molecular identifiers were incorporated during preparation of the TCRbeta library. TCRdb reprocessed the PCR reads via MiXCR and lists one record per CDR3 protein. The sample includes around 440,000 distinct CDR3 sequences, around 16% of them seen just once. The study's findings and limits: The main origin of T-cell counts and diversity one year after transplant was newly produced T cells. High day-60 TCRbeta diversity in some patients came from surviving recipient T cells and thymic progenitors. About two months after transplant, alpha-beta T cells reportedly came from several hundred expanded graft clones.

Sequences were derived from PBMCs, mostly from graft donor cells, sampled 360 days after TCRalphabeta/CD19-depleted stem cell transplant. The sequence derives from a boy under two years old who had a stem cell transplant for Wiskott-Aldrich syndrome, so the T cells may come from the graft donor. V is TRBV7-9 and J is TRBJ2-7; D is possibly TRBD1 (5 bases). This CDR3 is CASSSGHSTYEQYF. DNA of the CDR3: TGTGCCAGCAGCTCCGGACATTCTACCTACGAGCAGTACTTC.